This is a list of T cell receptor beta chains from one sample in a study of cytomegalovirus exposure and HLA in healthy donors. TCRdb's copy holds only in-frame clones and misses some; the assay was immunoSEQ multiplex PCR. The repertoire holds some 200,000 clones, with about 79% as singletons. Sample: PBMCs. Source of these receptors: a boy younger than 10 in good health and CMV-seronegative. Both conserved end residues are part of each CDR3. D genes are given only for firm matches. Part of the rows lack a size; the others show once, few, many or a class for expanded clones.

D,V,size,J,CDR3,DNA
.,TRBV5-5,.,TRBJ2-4,CASSPGPTGAKNIQYF,TGTGCCAGCAGCCCCGGACCGACAGGAGCCAAAAACATTCAGTACTTC
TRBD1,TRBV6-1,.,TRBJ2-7,CASSGTGHYEQYF,TGTGCCAGCAGTGGGACAGGGCACTACGAGCAGTACTTC
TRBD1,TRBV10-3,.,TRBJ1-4,CAIRTGDNEKLFF,TGTGCCATCAGGACAGGGGATAATGAAAAACTGTTTTTT
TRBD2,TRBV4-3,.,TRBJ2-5,CASSHRTGGQETQYF,TGCGCCAGCAGCCACCGGACGGGGGGCCAAGAGACCCAGTACTTC
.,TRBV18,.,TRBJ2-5,CASSLNGATGPQETQYF,TGTGCCAGCTCACTAAACGGAGCGACAGGCCCCCAAGAGACCCAGTACTTC
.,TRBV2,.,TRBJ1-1,CASRSTEAFF,TGTGCCAGTCGGAGCACTGAAGCTTTCTTT
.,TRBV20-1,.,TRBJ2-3,CSLSSGTQYF,TGCAGCCTGTCATCGGGTACGCAGTATTTT
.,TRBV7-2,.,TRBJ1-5,CASSLTGSTGAQHF,TGTGCCAGCAGCTTAACAGGGTCCACCGGGGCCCAGCATTTT
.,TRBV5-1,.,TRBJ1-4,CASSLVAATNEKLFF,TGCGCCAGCAGCTTGGTCGCAGCAACTAATGAAAAACTGTTTTTT
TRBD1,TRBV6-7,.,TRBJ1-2,CASSYWDRGPYGYTF,TGTGCCAGCAGTTATTGGGACAGGGGGCCCTATGGCTACACCTTC
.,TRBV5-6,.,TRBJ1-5,CASSLRGFHQPQHF,TGTGCCAGCAGCTTAAGAGGGTTCCATCAGCCCCAGCATTTT
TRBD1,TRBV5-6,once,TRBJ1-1,CASRKTRTGGKRLNTEAFF,TGTGCCAGCAGAAAAACACGGACAGGGGGCAAGCGGCTGAACACTGAAGCTTTCTTT
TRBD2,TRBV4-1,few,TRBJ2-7,CASSQVGAGSSYEQYF,TGCGCCAGCAGCCAAGTCGGAGCGGGAAGCTCCTACGAGCAGTACTTC
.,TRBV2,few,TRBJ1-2,CASSEGQIDGYTF,TGTGCCAGCAGTGAAGGGCAGATTGATGGCTACACCTTC
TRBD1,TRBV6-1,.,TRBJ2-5,CAGGQGSFQETQYF,TGTGCCGGGGGACAGGGGTCCTTTCAAGAGACCCAGTACTTC
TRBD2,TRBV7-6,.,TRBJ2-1,CASGRGLAGDNEQFF,TGTGCCAGCGGACGGGGGCTAGCGGGAGACAATGAGCAGTTCTTC
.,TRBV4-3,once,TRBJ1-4,CASSQSKVNREYGEKLFF,TGCGCCAGCAGCCAGTCAAAGGTGAACAGGGAATATGGTGAAAAACTGTTTTTT
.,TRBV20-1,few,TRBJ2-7,CSARVGLLQYF,TGCAGTGCTAGAGTGGGACTTCTTCAGTACTTC
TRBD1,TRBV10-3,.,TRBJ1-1,CAISELQDRGWVTEAFF,TGTGCCATCAGTGAGCTTCAGGACAGGGGATGGGTCACTGAAGCTTTCTTT
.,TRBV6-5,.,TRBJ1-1,CASSSTGLGTEAFF,TGTGCCAGCAGTTCTACAGGGTTAGGCACTGAAGCTTTCTTT
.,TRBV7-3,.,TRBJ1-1,CASSFPGGTEAFF,TGTGCCAGCAGCTTCCCGGGTGGCACTGAAGCTTTCTTT
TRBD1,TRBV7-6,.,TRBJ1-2,CASSSGQGKSGYTF,TGTGCCAGCAGCTCCGGACAGGGGAAGAGTGGCTACACCTTC
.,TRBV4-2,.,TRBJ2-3,CASSQDRSGTDTQYF,TGTGCCAGCAGCCAAGATCGGAGCGGCACAGATACGCAGTATTTT
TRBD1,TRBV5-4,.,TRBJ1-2,CASSLPGQGHGYTF,TGTGCCAGCAGCCTTCCCGGACAGGGCCATGGCTACACCTTC
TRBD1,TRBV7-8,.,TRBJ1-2,CASSMRTGGNYGYTF,TGTGCCAGCAGCATGAGGACAGGGGGCAACTATGGCTACACCTTC
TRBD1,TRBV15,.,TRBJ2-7,CATSSRDRDEQYF,TGTGCCACCAGCAGCCGGGACAGGGACGAGCAGTACTTC
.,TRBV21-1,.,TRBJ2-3,CASSKVGTSGGEDTQYF,TGTGCCAGCAGCAAAGTTGGGACTAGCGGGGGCGAAGATACGCAGTATTTT
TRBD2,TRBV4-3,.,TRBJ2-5,CASSPAGAETQYF,TGCGCCAGCAGTCCAGCGGGGGCAGAGACCCAGTACTTC
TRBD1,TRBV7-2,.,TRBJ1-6,CASRKAGGSPLHF,TGTGCCAGCAGGAAAGCAGGGGGATCACCCCTCCACTTT
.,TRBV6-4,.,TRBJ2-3,CASSDSCTQYF,TGTGCCAGCAGTGATAGTTGTACGCAGTATTTT
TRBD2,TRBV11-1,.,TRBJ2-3,CASSIPLAGGGDTQYF,TGTGCCAGCAGCATACCTCTAGCGGGGGGAGGAGATACGCAGTATTTT
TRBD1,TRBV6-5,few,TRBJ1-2,CASSPLTGANYGYTF,TGTGCCAGCAGCCCACTAACAGGGGCTAACTATGGCTACACCTTC
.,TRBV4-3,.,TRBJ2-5,CASSQDPDSQETQYF,TGCGCCAGCAGCCAAGATCCGGACAGCCAAGAGACCCAGTACTTC
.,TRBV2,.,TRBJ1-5,CASSEVQGRQPQHF,TGTGCCAGCAGTGAAGTCCAGGGGCGTCAGCCCCAGCATTTT
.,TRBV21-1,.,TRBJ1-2,CASTSYRQGWRYTF,TGTGCCAGCACATCTTATCGTCAGGGCTGGCGCTACACCTTC
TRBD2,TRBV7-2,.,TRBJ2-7,CASSLTSGGVTKQYF,TGTGCCAGCAGCTTAACTAGCGGGGGGGTTACCAAGCAGTACTTC
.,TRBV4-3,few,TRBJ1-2,CASSQGAGESYGYTF,TGCGCCAGCAGCCAAGGGGCAGGGGAGAGCTATGGCTACACCTTC
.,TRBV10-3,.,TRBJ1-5,CAISDPGTNQPQHF,TGTGCCATCAGTGATCCGGGTACCAATCAGCCCCAGCATTTT
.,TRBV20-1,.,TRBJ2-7,CSADLLGEQYF,TGCAGTGCGGACTTACTGGGGGAGCAGTACTTC
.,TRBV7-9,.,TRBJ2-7,CASSAGGEQYF,TGTGCCAGCAGCGCAGGTGGCGAGCAGTACTTC
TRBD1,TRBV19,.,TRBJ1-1,CASSPRLGQQMNTEAFF,TGTGCCAGTAGCCCTAGGTTGGGACAGCAGATGAACACTGAAGCTTTCTTT
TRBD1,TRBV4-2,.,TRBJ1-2,CASSHPTLQGAGYGYTF,TGTGCCAGCAGCCATCCCACCCTCCAGGGGGCCGGCTATGGCTACACCTTC
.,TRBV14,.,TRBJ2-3,CASSQGPSSTDTQYF,TGTGCCAGCAGCCAGGGGCCCTCTAGCACAGATACGCAGTATTTT
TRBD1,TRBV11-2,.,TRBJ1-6,CASSSGTGNSPLHF,TGTGCCAGCTCCTCCGGGACAGGGAATTCACCCCTCCACTTT
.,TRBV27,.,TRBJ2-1,CASWQSSYNEQFF,TGTGCCAGCTGGCAGTCCTCCTACAATGAGCAGTTCTTC
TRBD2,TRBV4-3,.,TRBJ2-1,CASSQDSRGGSNEQFF,TGCGCCAGCAGCCAAGACTCGCGGGGGGGAAGCAATGAGCAGTTCTTC
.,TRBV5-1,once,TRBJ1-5,CASSLGAGENQPQHF,TGCGCCAGCAGCTTGGGCGCAGGGGAGAATCAGCCCCAGCATTTT
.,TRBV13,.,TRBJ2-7,CASSLAGAGASYEQYF,TGTGCCAGCAGCTTGGCGGGGGCGGGGGCGTCCTACGAGCAGTACTTC
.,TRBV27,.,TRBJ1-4,CASSFLGATNEKLFF,TGTGCCAGCAGTTTTTTAGGGGCAACTAATGAAAAACTGTTTTTT
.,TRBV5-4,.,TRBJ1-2,CASSLVLGADYGYTF,TGTGCCAGCAGCTTGGTTTTAGGTGCGGACTATGGCTACACCTTC
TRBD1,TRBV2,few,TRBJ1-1,CASSAGTGGGNTEAFF,TGTGCCAGCAGTGCCGGGACAGGGGGAGGGAACACTGAAGCTTTCTTT
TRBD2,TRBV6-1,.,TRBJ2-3,CASSPGLRTDTQYF,TGTGCCAGCAGTCCGGGACTACGCACAGATACGCAGTATTTT
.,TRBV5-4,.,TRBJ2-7,CASSPTGLSYEQYF,TGTGCCAGCAGTCCTACGGGACTTTCCTACGAGCAGTACTTC